In this sample, the clone carrying this T cell receptor beta chain turned up many times. What it binds is unknown. Researchers took RNA transcripts and amplified the TCR beta CDR3 regions from them. Initially, a first-round RT-PCR of the TCR CDR3 employed the HTBI primer set. Each CDR3 protein gets one entry after TCRdb re-called the multiplex PCR reads with MiXCR. The sample holds nearly 600,000 distinct CDR3 sequences, over 11% seen once. Blood from later-ophthalmopathy patients was taken at first hyperthyroidism diagnosis. Fresh 10 ml peripheral blood yielded PBMCs. The sample comes from a study of T cells in Graves' hyperthyroidism and ophthalmopathy. Study in general: Peripheral blood was acquired at first diagnosis, ahead of any therapy whatsoever.

J was trimmed by 4 bases and V by 5 bases; bases with no gene match: 15. CDR3 length: 16 residues. CDR1 is SQVTM and CDR2 is ANQGSEA in the germline V gene. Overall study results and limits: The model foresaw ophthalmopathy a median 6.5 months prior to onset.

The sequencing sample was made of blood. J is TRBJ2-7 and V is TRBV29-1; 9 nucleotides align to TRBD1. The receptor's source is a woman aged 25 to 39 with Graves' hyperthyroidism that later progressed to Graves' ophthalmopathy. The CDR3 region is CSVRGDTGQGIYEQYF. The CDR3, as DNA: TGCAGCGTTCGTGGGGACACGGGACAGGGAATATACGAGCAGTACTTC.